The rows below give T cell receptor beta chains drawn from one sample of a study of shared clonotypes between healthy human individuals. Data came from immunoSEQ multiplex PCR; TCRdb stores just in-frame clones and leaves some out. Altogether hundreds of thousands of clones are present, about 96% being singletons, with the ten largest covering 0.095% to 0.13%. Sequenced material: naive CD8+ T cells sorted from blood. These TCRs come from a woman aged 25 to 39 in good health. Each CDR3 is given with its conserved first and last residue. The D gene is left open where the match is weak. Where a row states a size, it is once, few, many or the class of an expanded clone; other rows omit it.

clone size: .; D gene: .; V gene: TRBV27; J gene: TRBJ2-5; CDR3 DNA: TGTGCCAGCAGTTTTGGAGGTGGAGAGACCCAGTACTTC; CDR3 protein: CASSFGGGETQYF
clone size: .; D gene: TRBD2; V gene: TRBV9; J gene: TRBJ2-5; CDR3 DNA: TGTGCCAGCAGCGTTAGCGGGAACCAAGAGACCCAGTACTTC; CDR3 protein: CASSVSGNQETQYF
clone size: .; D gene: TRBD2; V gene: TRBV27; J gene: TRBJ2-1; CDR3 DNA: TGTGCCAGCAGTAAGATAGCGGGAGGACTAAATGAGCAGTTCTTC; CDR3 protein: CASSKIAGGLNEQFF
clone size: .; D gene: .; V gene: TRBV19; J gene: TRBJ1-4; CDR3 DNA: TGTGCCAGTAGTATGGCTGCAACTAATGAAAAACTGTTTTTT; CDR3 protein: CASSMAATNEKLFF
clone size: .; D gene: .; V gene: TRBV27; J gene: TRBJ2-1; CDR3 DNA: TGTGCCAGCAGTTTATCGATGATAGGAGCGAATGAGCAGTTCTTC; CDR3 protein: CASSLSMIGANEQFF
clone size: .; D gene: .; V gene: TRBV19; J gene: TRBJ1-5; CDR3 DNA: TGTGCCAGTAGAGGGACATACGATCAGCCCCAGCATTTT; CDR3 protein: CASRGTYDQPQHF
clone size: .; D gene: TRBD2; V gene: TRBV9; J gene: TRBJ2-2; CDR3 DNA: TGTGCCAGCAGCGTAGGACTAGCGGGAGTCGGCGCCGGGGAGCTGTTTTTT; CDR3 protein: CASSVGLAGVGAGELFF
clone size: .; D gene: .; V gene: TRBV5-4; J gene: TRBJ1-1; CDR3 DNA: TGTGCCAGCAGCCTCTGGGGGGGAAACACTGAAGCTTTCTTT; CDR3 protein: CASSLWGGNTEAFF
clone size: .; D gene: .; V gene: TRBV6-5; J gene: TRBJ1-2; CDR3 DNA: TGTGCCAGCAGTTACTCCCCCTGGGAGGGCTATGGCTACACCTTC; CDR3 protein: CASSYSPWEGYGYTF
clone size: once; D gene: .; V gene: TRBV13; J gene: TRBJ2-7; CDR3 DNA: TGTGCCAGCAGCTTAAGGTACGAGCAGTACTTC; CDR3 protein: CASSLRYEQYF
clone size: .; D gene: .; V gene: TRBV13; J gene: TRBJ2-7; CDR3 DNA: TGTGCCAGCAGCTCCGACAGCAGGGGGGCGTCCTACGAGCAGTACTTC; CDR3 protein: CASSSDSRGASYEQYF
clone size: .; D gene: .; V gene: TRBV7-9; J gene: TRBJ2-7; CDR3 DNA: TGTGCCAGCAGCGGCCCGGCGCGGCCCTACGAGCAGTACTTC; CDR3 protein: CASSGPARPYEQYF
clone size: .; D gene: TRBD2; V gene: TRBV27; J gene: TRBJ2-7; CDR3 DNA: TGTGCCAGCAGCGGCCGGGACTACCAACGCGAGCAGTACTTC; CDR3 protein: CASSGRDYQREQYF
clone size: .; D gene: .; V gene: TRBV5-6; J gene: TRBJ2-2; CDR3 DNA: TGTGCCAGCAGCTTGATGGCCGGGGAGCTGTTTTTT; CDR3 protein: CASSLMAGELFF
clone size: .; D gene: .; V gene: TRBV6-5; J gene: TRBJ2-1; CDR3 DNA: TGTGCCAGCAGTTACGGCGGAGGGCATGAGCAGTTCTTC; CDR3 protein: CASSYGGGHEQFF
clone size: .; D gene: TRBD1; V gene: TRBV7-6; J gene: TRBJ2-1; CDR3 DNA: TGTGCCAGCAGCGTCGGACAGGGTGACCGAAATGAGCAGTTCTTC; CDR3 protein: CASSVGQGDRNEQFF
clone size: .; D gene: .; V gene: TRBV7-9; J gene: TRBJ2-7; CDR3 DNA: TGTGCCACGAGGAGGGACAGCGACTACGAGCAGTACTTC; CDR3 protein: CATRRDSDYEQYF
clone size: .; D gene: .; V gene: TRBV7-2; J gene: TRBJ2-7; CDR3 DNA: TGTGCCAGCAGCTTAGTAGGTTCCGACGAGCAGTACTTC; CDR3 protein: CASSLVGSDEQYF